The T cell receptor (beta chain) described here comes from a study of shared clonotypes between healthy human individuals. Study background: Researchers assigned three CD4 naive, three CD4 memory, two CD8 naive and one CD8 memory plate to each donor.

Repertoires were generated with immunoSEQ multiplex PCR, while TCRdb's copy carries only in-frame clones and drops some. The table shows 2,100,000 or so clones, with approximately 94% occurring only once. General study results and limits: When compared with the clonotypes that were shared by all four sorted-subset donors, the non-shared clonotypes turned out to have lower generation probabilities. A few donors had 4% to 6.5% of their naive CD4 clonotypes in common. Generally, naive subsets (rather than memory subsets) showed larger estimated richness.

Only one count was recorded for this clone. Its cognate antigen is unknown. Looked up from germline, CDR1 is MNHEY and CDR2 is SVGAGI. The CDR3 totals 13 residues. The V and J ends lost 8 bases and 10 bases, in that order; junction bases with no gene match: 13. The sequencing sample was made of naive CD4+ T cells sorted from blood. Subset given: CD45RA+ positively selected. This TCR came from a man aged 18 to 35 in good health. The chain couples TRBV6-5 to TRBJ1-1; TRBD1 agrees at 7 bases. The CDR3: CASHTLQGPRAFF. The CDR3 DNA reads TGTGCCAGCCATACTTTACAGGGGCCGAGAGCTTTCTTT.